This T cell receptor beta chain was recorded in a study of CD8+ T cells in alopecia areata. Overall study: Each day, treated patients took oral tofacitinib twice, at 5 to 10 mg per dose.

Study-wide results and caveats: Unlike in mice, where it was clearer, TCR sharing across patients was less clear, possibly HLA-related.

cDNA serving as the sequencing template came from extracted, reverse transcribed RNA. Clones were read by immunoSEQ multiplex PCR, and TCRdb kept only the in-frame ones, dropping some. The table records over 150,000 clones, 63% of them present only once. Remarks on this clone: Antigen unknown.

It was from alopecia areata patients that lesional scalp punch biopsies and peripheral blood were collected. The CDR3 covers 15 residues. Germline V gene data show CDR1 as SQVTM and CDR2 as ANQGSEA. With V trimmed by 5 bases and J by 4 bases, 9 bases remained unmatched. The V and J genes are TRBV29-1 and TRBJ2-5, with 11 bases matching TRBD2. The sequenced sample was CD4+ T cells sorted from blood, obtained at week 0. This clonotype was sampled from a human donor with alopecia areata. The CDR3 loop reads CSVLLAGGRGETQYF. In nucleotides, the CDR3 is TGCAGCGTTCTGCTAGCGGGGGGCAGGGGAGAGACCCAGTACTTC. Full variable domain (missing parts from reference TRBV29-1 and TRBJ2-5): SAVISQKPSRDICQRGTSLTIQCQVDSQVTMMFWYRQQPGQSLTLIATANQGSEATYESGFVIDKFPISRPNLTFSTLTVSNMSPEDSSIYLCSVLLAGGRGETQYFGPGTRLLVL.